A selection of T cell receptor beta chains follows, all from one sample in a study of cytomegalovirus exposure and HLA in healthy donors. Sequenced by immunoSEQ multiplex PCR; TCRdb stores in-frame clones only, minus some. The table shows some 190,000 clones, with 82% occurring only once. Input material: PBMCs. These receptors all come from a man aged 40-55 years in good health and CMV-seronegative. The CDR3 runs from the conserved cysteine through the conserved F or W. A D gene is named only where the DNA matches it firmly. Where a row states a size, it is once, few, many or the class of an expanded clone; other rows omit it.

TRBD2 | TRBJ2-1 | . | TRBV14 | CASSRFGTSGINEQFF | TGTGCCAGCAGCCGATTTGGGACTAGCGGGATCAATGAGCAGTTCTTC
. | TRBJ2-2 | . | TRBV6-1 | CASSGGSTQARELFF | TGTGCCAGCAGTGGCGGGTCTACCCAAGCAAGGGAGCTGTTTTTT
. | TRBJ2-5 | few | TRBV9 | CASSVGVLGQRAETQYF | TGTGCCAGCAGCGTAGGGGTATTGGGTCAGAGGGCCGAGACCCAGTACTTC
TRBD1 | TRBJ1-5 | . | TRBV10-3 | CATRTGTGSYQPQHF | TGTGCCACCAGGACCGGGACAGGCTCATATCAGCCCCAGCATTTT
TRBD2 | TRBJ2-7 | . | TRBV4-2 | CASSQLAGMAYEQYF | TGTGCCAGCAGCCAGTTAGCGGGAATGGCCTACGAGCAGTACTTC
TRBD1 | TRBJ2-3 | medium-sized | TRBV28 | CASSLLGTGITDTQYF | TGTGCCAGCAGTTTATTGGGGACAGGGATCACAGATACGCAGTATTTT
. | TRBJ2-5 | . | TRBV29-1 | CSGSQWQETQYF | TGCAGCGGCTCCCAGTGGCAAGAGACCCAGTACTTC
TRBD1 | TRBJ1-1 | . | TRBV7-2 | CASSSPPDRVLTEAFF | TGTGCCAGCAGCTCCCCCCCAGACAGGGTTTTAACTGAAGCTTTCTTT
TRBD2 | TRBJ2-1 | . | TRBV6-5 | CASSYRAGGPNEQFF | TGTGCCAGCAGTTACAGAGCGGGAGGGCCCAATGAGCAGTTCTTC
. | TRBJ1-1 | . | TRBV5-4 | CATSDSFRTEAFF | TGTGCCACATCGGACAGTTTTAGGACTGAAGCTTTCTTT
. | TRBJ2-3 | . | TRBV6-6 | CASSHGRGSTDTQYF | TGTGCCAGCAGCCACGGGCGGGGCAGCACAGATACGCAGTATTTT
TRBD1 | TRBJ1-1 | . | TRBV2 | CASSEALGTGANTEAFF | TGTGCCAGCAGTGAAGCGTTAGGGACAGGGGCGAACACTGAAGCTTTCTTT
TRBD1 | TRBJ2-7 | . | TRBV27 | CASSLWGQGATYEQYF | TGTGCCAGCAGTTTATGGGGACAGGGGGCAACCTACGAGCAGTACTTC
. | TRBJ1-1 | . | TRBV5-8 | CASSLPGALNTEAFF | TGTGCCAGCAGCTTACCTGGGGCGCTGAACACTGAAGCTTTCTTT
TRBD1 | TRBJ2-1 | . | TRBV30 | CAWSAGTGEGFF | TGTGCCTGGAGTGCAGGGACAGGGGAGGGTTTCTTC
. | TRBJ2-7 | . | TRBV6-6 | CASSYSAGTYEQYF | TGTGCCAGCAGTTACTCGGCAGGAACCTACGAGCAGTACTTC
. | TRBJ2-2 | . | TRBV11-3 | CASSFSVGELFF | TGTGCCAGCAGCTTTTCCGTCGGGGAGCTGTTTTTT
TRBD2 | TRBJ2-7 | . | TRBV14 | CASSQAGQGLTYEQYF | TGTGCCAGCAGCCAAGCGGGGCAGGGACTAACCTACGAGCAGTACTTC
. | TRBJ1-1 | once | TRBV18 | CASSRTQGTEAFF | TGTGCCAGCTCACGGACACAGGGAACTGAAGCTTTCTTT
. | TRBJ1-1 | once | TRBV5-4 | CASSRDSGYTEAFF | TGTGCCAGCAGCCGCGATTCTGGTTACACTGAAGCTTTCTTT
. | TRBJ1-2 | . | TRBV28 | CASSSLRTDFFGYGYTF | TGTGCCAGCAGTTCCCTGAGGACAGACTTCTTTGGGTATGGCTACACCTTC
. | TRBJ2-3 | . | TRBV7-2 | CASSLALAGDTQYF | TGTGCCAGCAGCTTAGCTTTAGCTGGAGATACGCAGTATTTT
. | TRBJ2-2 | . | TRBV15 | CATSRVRGIGELFF | TGTGCCACCAGCAGAGTTCGGGGGATAGGGGAGCTGTTTTTT
TRBD2 | TRBJ2-1 | . | TRBV18 | CASSPLGLAGTNEQFF | TGTGCCAGCTCACCCCTAGGACTAGCGGGAACCAATGAGCAGTTCTTC
. | TRBJ2-5 | few | TRBV5-6 | CASSLEGRSETQYF | TGTGCCAGCAGCTTGGAAGGCAGGTCCGAGACCCAGTACTTC
. | TRBJ1-3 | . | TRBV6-5 | CASSYGRGNTIYF | TGTGCCAGCAGTTACGGGAGGGGGAACACCATATATTTT
. | TRBJ2-7 | . | TRBV18 | CASSPQNSLYEQYF | TGTGCCAGCTCACCACAGAACAGCCTTTACGAGCAGTACTTC
. | TRBJ2-7 | once | TRBV28 | CASSFVYEQYF | TGTGCCAGCAGTTTCGTCTACGAGCAGTACTTC
TRBD2 | TRBJ2-4 | . | TRBV11-3 | CASSQDGLAGGPGKNIQYF | TGTGCCAGCAGCCAAGACGGACTAGCGGGGGGGCCCGGCAAAAACATTCAGTACTTC
. | TRBJ2-7 | . | TRBV18 | CASSNLANSYEQYF | TGTGCCAGCTCAAATCTGGCCAACTCCTACGAGCAGTACTTC
TRBD2 | TRBJ2-5 | . | TRBV4-1 | CASSPRGSGMSETQYF | TGCGCCAGCAGCCCACGGGGTAGCGGGATGTCAGAGACCCAGTACTTC
. | TRBJ1-5 | few | TRBV28 | CASIEGGSGKRQPQHF | TGTGCCAGCATCGAGGGGGGGTCCGGAAAGCGTCAGCCCCAGCATTTT
. | TRBJ2-1 | . | TRBV6-6 | CASSYSYRASYNEQFF | TGTGCCAGCAGTTACTCGTACAGGGCTTCCTACAATGAGCAGTTCTTC
TRBD2 | TRBJ2-7 | . | TRBV11-1 | CASSYSSVGGPYEQYF | TGTGCCAGCAGCTATAGTTCTGTGGGAGGGCCGTACGAGCAGTACTTC
TRBD2 | TRBJ2-3 | . | TRBV27 | CASSATSGRLDTQYF | TGTGCCAGCAGTGCAACTAGCGGGAGGTTGGATACGCAGTATTTT
TRBD1 | TRBJ2-5 | . | TRBV29-1 | CSVDRGEETQYF | TGCAGCGTCGACAGGGGTGAAGAGACCCAGTACTTC
TRBD2 | TRBJ2-1 | . | TRBV5-6 | CASSFTTSGRPYNEQFF | TGTGCCAGCAGCTTTACGACTAGCGGGCGACCCTACAATGAGCAGTTCTTC